A selection of T cell receptor beta chains follows, all from one sample in a study of T cells in Graves' hyperthyroidism and ophthalmopathy. TCRdb ran MiXCR on the multiplex PCR reads and lists one entry per CDR3 protein. This table has approximately 380,000 distinct CDR3 sequences, over 15% appearing once. The sample consisted of blood. The receptors derive from a woman between 18 and 29 years old with Graves' hyperthyroidism. CDR3s include the opening cysteine and the closing phenylalanine or tryptophan. The D gene is left open where the match is weak. Rows give clone size only sometimes, using once, few, many, or a class for an expanded clone.

CDR3 DNA,CDR3 protein,clone size,J gene,V gene,D gene
TGTGCCAACATCCTCGAGGGGCGAACGGGGAGCAATCAGCCCCAGCATTTT,CANILEGRTGSNQPQHF,many,TRBJ1-5,TRBV24-1,-
TGCAGTGCTGCGAAATACAGGGTGTTCCTGAACACTGAAGCTTTCTTT,CSAAKYRVFLNTEAFF,-,TRBJ1-1,TRBV20-1,-
TGTGCCAGCAGTCCTCGAGGCCTCGGAGGCACCGGGGAGCTGTTTTTT,CASSPRGLGGTGELFF,many,TRBJ2-2,TRBV6-5,-
TGCAGTGTTCTATGGACAAGGACACAAGAGACCCAGTACTTC,CSVLWTRTQETQYF,many,TRBJ2-5,TRBV20-1,-
TGCGCCAGCAGCTCAGACAGGGCCCAAGAGACCCAGTACTTC,CASSSDRAQETQYF,many,TRBJ2-5,TRBV10-1,TRBD1
TGTGCCAGTATTCCCGGACCCGGGGAGAGAGCTTTCTTT,CASIPGPGERAFF,many,TRBJ1-1,TRBV19,-
TGTGCCACCAGCAGAGATTTCGAGGGAAGCCAGCCCCAGCATTTT,CATSRDFEGSQPQHF,many,TRBJ1-5,TRBV15,-
TGTGCCAGCAGCTTAACGGGGGGAAATGGAAACACCATATATTTT,CASSLTGGNGNTIYF,many,TRBJ1-3,TRBV7-3,-
TGTGCCAGCAGCACAGGACAGTTCACCGGGGAGCTGTTTTTT,CASSTGQFTGELFF,-,TRBJ2-2,TRBV7-3,-
TGTGCCAGCAGTTTGGGACAGTACTTCGACGAGCAGTACTTC,CASSLGQYFDEQYF,many,TRBJ2-7,TRBV27,TRBD1
TGTGCCAGCAGCTTACTGGCCAGGGGGGGTTACGAGCAGTACTTC,CASSLLARGGYEQYF,many,TRBJ2-7,TRBV7-2,-
TGCAGTGCTGTCTCCGGGACTAGCGGGGGGACCGGGGAGCTGTTTTTT,CSAVSGTSGGTGELFF,-,TRBJ2-2,TRBV20-1,TRBD2
TGTGCCACCAGTGATTGGACAGGAACAGGGGAGCTGTTTTTT,CATSDWTGTGELFF,many,TRBJ2-2,TRBV24-1,TRBD1
TGTGCCAGCAGTTTAGGTGGAGGGGTGCAGTACTTC,CASSLGGGVQYF,-,TRBJ2-7,TRBV12-3/TRBV12-4,-
TGTGCCAGCAGCTCTTTGGACAGTGGATATGGCTACACCTTC,CASSSLDSGYGYTF,once,TRBJ1-2,TRBV11-2,-
TGTGCCAGCAGCCCGGGACAGGGTCTATACTATGGCTACACCTTC,CASSPGQGLYYGYTF,many,TRBJ1-2,TRBV12-3/TRBV12-4,TRBD1
TGTGCCAGCAGCCAGCAGAACACTGAAGCTTTCTTT,CASSQQNTEAFF,many,TRBJ1-1,TRBV14,-
TGCGCCAGCAGCTTGTCCGGGACAGGGGGGTTTGCGGCGTCCTACGAGCAGTACTTC,CASSLSGTGGFAASYEQYF,-,TRBJ2-7,TRBV5-1,TRBD1
TGTGCCAGCCAAACAGGATCTTTCACTGAAGCTTTCTTT,CASQTGSFTEAFF,many,TRBJ1-1,TRBV2,-
TGTGCCAGCAGGGAAGGACTAGCGGGGGGGTTCTACGAGCAGTACTTC,CASREGLAGGFYEQYF,-,TRBJ2-7,TRBV6-1,TRBD2
TGTGCCAGCAGTTTAGTCCAGGGGGCCGCCTACGAGCAGTACTTC,CASSLVQGAAYEQYF,-,TRBJ2-7,TRBV27,TRBD1
TGTGCCACCAGAGGGGATACCCACGAGCAGTACTTC,CATRGDTHEQYF,many,TRBJ2-7,TRBV28,-
TGTGCCTGGTTACCGGGGGGGTACACCGGGGAGCTGCTTTTT,CAWLPGGYTGELLF,-,TRBJ2-2,TRBV30,TRBD2
TGTGCCAGCAGTGGAGGCCGGATCCTTAATTCACCCCTCCACTTT,CASSGGRILNSPLHF,many,TRBJ1-6,TRBV6-1,-
TGTGCCAGCATCCTGGACAGGGGGAATGGCTACACCTTC,CASILDRGNGYTF,many,TRBJ1-2,TRBV2,TRBD1
TGTGCCAGCAGTTACGATAGCTACATGAACACTGAAGCTTTCTTT,CASSYDSYMNTEAFF,once,TRBJ1-1,TRBV6-5,-
TGTGCTAGTGGTTTGAGAGAGAACACTGAAGCTTTCTTT,CASGLRENTEAFF,many,TRBJ1-1,TRBV12-5,-
TGTGCCAGCAGTAGGGGACAGGTGGGTTATCAGCCCCAGCATTTT,CASSRGQVGYQPQHF,few,TRBJ1-5,TRBV2,TRBD1
TGTGCCAGCAGCTTTATTAAACTGAACACCGGGGAGCTGTTTTTT,CASSFIKLNTGELFF,-,TRBJ2-2,TRBV11-2,-
TGTGCCAGTACCCCATGGGGGGGAAGCACTGAAGCTTTCTTT,CASTPWGGSTEAFF,few,TRBJ1-1,TRBV19,-
TGCGCCAGCAGCCAAGTTGGAGAGACCCAGTACTTC,CASSQVGETQYF,many,TRBJ2-5,TRBV14,-
TGTGCCACCGCGTCTTCCGGGGCTTGGGACACTGAAGCTTTCTTT,CATASSGAWDTEAFF,many,TRBJ1-1,TRBV27,-
TGCAGTGCTAGGAGTGTCGCGGGCCCCCATCAGCCCCAGCATTTT,CSARSVAGPHQPQHF,many,TRBJ1-5,TRBV20-1,-
TGTGCCAGCAGTTTATCCCCCCAATTGAACACTGAAGCTTTCTTT,CASSLSPQLNTEAFF,-,TRBJ1-1,TRBV27,-
TGTGCCAGTAGTCGGCAGATCGGTACTGAAGCTTTCTTT,CASSRQIGTEAFF,many,TRBJ1-1,TRBV19,-
TGTGCCTACCATCACGCCGACAGGGGGCTAAAAGAGACCCAGTACTTC,CAYHHADRGLKETQYF,many,TRBJ2-5,TRBV30,TRBD1
TGTGCCATCAGTGAGCCACCGGGACTAGCGACCGGCACAGATACGCAGTATTTT,CAISEPPGLATGTDTQYF,-,TRBJ2-3,TRBV10-3,TRBD2
TGTGCCAGCAGTGCCGAGAGTACCTTGGGAACTGAAGCTTTCTTT,CASSAESTLGTEAFF,few,TRBJ1-1,TRBV6-1,-
TGTGCCAGCAGTGAAGATGCAGGGGCCGGGGAGCTGTTTTTT,CASSEDAGAGELFF,once,TRBJ2-2,TRBV6-1,-
TGTGCCAGCAGCCAAGTCAGTGACAGGGCAACCTACGAGCAGTACTTC,CASSQVSDRATYEQYF,many,TRBJ2-7,TRBV3-1,TRBD1
TGTGCCAGCAGTGAAGAGAGGATCAGCTCCTACGAGCAGTACTTC,CASSEERISSYEQYF,many,TRBJ2-7,TRBV6-1,-
TGTGCCAGCTCACCGGACAGGGAGAGGGGCTACACCTTC,CASSPDRERGYTF,many,TRBJ1-2,TRBV18,TRBD1